One sample yielded the 30 T cell receptor beta chains listed below, sequenced in a study of shared clonotypes between healthy human individuals. Clones were sequenced by immunoSEQ multiplex PCR, and TCRdb holds only the in-frame ones, with some missing. The sample lists some 2,000,000 clones, 90% to 95% occurring once. Sequenced: naive CD4+ T cells sorted from blood. The subset: CD45RA+ positively selected. The receptor source for this set is a man younger than 30 in good health.

This clone was picked up one time. The chain combines TRBV11-2 with TRBJ1-6; D is perhaps TRBD1 (5 bases). Germline V gene sequence: CDR1 SGHAT, CDR2 FQNNGV. V was clipped by 5 bases and J by 9 bases, with 14 bases between them. The CDR3 is made up of 14 amino acids. Here the CDR3 reads CASSQGYVGSPLHF. The CDR3 DNA reads as TGTGCCAGCAGCCAGGGTTACGTCGGTTCACCCCTCCACTTT.

This CDR3 is CASSNGQGAGETQYF. DNA for the CDR3: TGTGCCAGCAGTAACGGACAGGGGGCCGGGGAGACCCAGTACTTC. The V call is TRBV28, the J call TRBJ2-5; TRBD1 matches 11 bases. Germline values: CDR1 MDHEN, CDR2 SYDVKM. This CDR3 has 15 residues. With V trimmed by 5 bases and J by 5 bases, 7 bases remained unmatched.

The chain links TRBV7-9 to TRBJ1-2, with TRBD1 matching 10 bases. The CDR3 spans 16 residues. Per germline, CDR1 SEHNR and CDR2 FQNEAQ (reference sequence). With V trimmed by 5 bases and J by 3 bases, 9 bases remained unmatched. The CDR3 DNA sequence: TGTGCCAGCAGCACCACCGGGACAGGGGTTTACTATGGCTACACCTTC. Translation: CASSTTGTGVYYGYTF.

V usage is TRBV30 and J usage is TRBJ1-1, with D possibly being TRBD1 (6 bases). The CDR3 is 14 amino acids. Between the trimmed V and J ends, which lost 0 bases and 7 bases, there was a span of 15 bases. The germline gives CDR1 GTSNPN, CDR2 SVGIG (reference sequence). CDR3 in DNA: TGTGCCTGGAGTGTACGGAGGGGGGAGGATGAAGCTTTCTTT. Translation: CAWSVRRGEDEAFF.

In its sample, this clone was seen once. The identical CDR3 is also encoded by other nucleotide sequences in the sample. The V and J genes are TRBV6-1 and TRBJ2-7; TRBD2 aligns across 12 bases. The V gene end was trimmed by 1 base and the J gene end by 6 bases; junction bases not matched to a gene: 1. The CDR3 contains 14 residues. Germline CDR1 and CDR2: MNHNS and SASEGT. The CDR3 coding sequence is TGTGCCAGCAGTGAAGGACTAGCGGGAGTCGAGCAGTACTTC. Its translation is CASSEGLAGVEQYF.

DNA for the CDR3: TGTGCCTGGAGTGTACGCCGGGACAGGGATACCTACGAGCAGTACTTC. Translation gives CAWSVRRDRDTYEQYF. This rearrangement joins TRBV30 to TRBJ2-7, with TRBD1 matching 9 bases. There are 16 residues in the CDR3. V was pared by 0 bases and J by 2 bases, with 8 bases of the junction left unmatched. CDR1 is GTSNPN, CDR2 SVGIG, per germline (reference sequence).

The chain combines TRBV7-9 with TRBJ2-7; D ambiguous. The V gene lost 5 bases and the J gene lost 0 bases, with 11 bases spanning the gap. CDR1 is SEHNR and CDR2 is FQNEAQ in the germline V gene (reference sequence). This CDR3 is built from 14 residues. The CDR3 region is CASSPKGHSYEQYF. The CDR3 nucleotides read TGTGCCAGCAGCCCGAAAGGCCACTCCTACGAGCAGTACTTC.

The genes are TRBV6-1 and TRBJ2-2; 7 bases line up with TRBD1. Germline lookup yields CDR1 MNHNS and CDR2 SASEGT. The CDR3 runs to 14 residues. This CDR3 reads CSSGDRANTGELFF. The CDR3 DNA is TGTAGCAGTGGAGACAGGGCGAACACCGGGGAGCTGTTTTTT.

This sequence joins TRBV29-1 and TRBJ1-2; no clear D gene. V lost 4 bases and J lost 4, with 13 bases in between. Looked up from germline, CDR1 is SQVTM and CDR2 is ANQGSEA. The CDR3 length is 13 residues. The CDR3 DNA sequence: TGCAGCGTTGCCGCCCAACCCCCCTATGGCTACACCTTC. Encoded protein: CSVAAQPPYGYTF.

V usage is TRBV28 and J usage is TRBJ1-1; TRBD1 might be the D (5 bases). CDR1 is MDHEN and CDR2 is SYDVKM in the germline V gene. V dropped 6 bases and J dropped 8 bases, with 28 bases sitting between them. CDR3 size: 17 residues. In nucleotides, the CDR3 is TGTGCCAGCAGCCTCTCCGGGACCCGGGCGGGGAGCAAAGAAGCTTTCTTT. Its translation is CASSLSGTRAGSKEAFF.

V is TRBV5-1 and J is TRBJ1-3; D may be TRBD1 (5 bases). Germline V CDR1 and CDR2: SGHRS, YFSETQ. The CDR3 loop spans 15 amino acids. The V and J ends lost 0 bases and 3 bases respectively, with 10 bases between them. CDR3 DNA sequence: TGCGCCAGCAGCTTGGAGGGGAGTTATGGAAACACCATATATTTT. This translates into CASSLEGSYGNTIYF.

The chain has TRBV5-4 and TRBJ2-5, with TRBD1 matching 7 bases. Germline CDR1 SGHNT, CDR2 YYREEE (reference sequence). The CDR3 runs 13 residues. V shed 2 bases and J 5 bases; nucleotides not matched to a gene: 3. This chain's CDR3 is CASSLSQGETQYF. CDR3 in DNA: TGTGCCAGCAGCTTATCACAGGGGGAGACCCAGTACTTC.

The J gene is TRBJ1-4, the V gene TRBV18; tentatively, D is TRBD1 (5 bases). Looked up from germline, CDR1 is KGHSH and CDR2 is LQKENI. This CDR3 contains 16 residues. V was pared by 6 bases and J by 4 bases, with 18 bases between. The CDR3: CASSLLSGGRNEKLFF. The CDR3 coding sequence is TGTGCCAGCTCCCTCCTCTCCGGGGGACGTAATGAAAAACTGTTTTTT.

The CDR3 reads CASSGRVNQPQHF. The CDR3, as DNA: TGTGCCAGCAGTGGGAGGGTTAATCAGCCCCAGCATTTT. The rearrangement links TRBV28 to TRBJ1-5; no clear D gene. V was clipped by 5 bases and J by 4 bases, with 9 bases between them. The germline V gene has CDR1 MDHEN and CDR2 SYDVKM. The CDR3 is made up of 13 amino acids.

This sequence joins TRBV9 and TRBJ1-2, with D possibly matching TRBD1 (6 bases). Germline assignment: CDR1 SGDLS and CDR2 YYNGEE. The CDR3 has 15 amino acids. Trimming cost V 0 bases and J 2 bases, with 11 bases left between them. This CDR3 reads CASSVEQGWNYGYTF. Written as DNA, the CDR3 is TGTGCCAGCAGCGTAGAACAGGGTTGGAACTATGGCTACACCTTC.

V and J are TRBV9 and TRBJ1-4; D might be TRBD1 (6 bases). Germline CDR1 SGDLS, CDR2 YYNGEE. The CDR3 length is 16 residues. The V end was cut by 3 bases, the J end by 8 bases, with 20 bases between. CDR3 residues: CASSAPHGGPGEKLFF. The CDR3 DNA is TGTGCCAGCAGCGCACCCCACGGGGGGCCGGGAGAAAAACTGTTTTTT.

The chain couples TRBV9 to TRBJ2-3, with D perhaps matching TRBD1 (7 bases). Germline-derived CDR1 and CDR2 are SGDLS and YYNGEE. The CDR3 is made up of 19 amino acids. V lost 3 bases and J lost 2, with 25 bases in between. The chain's CDR3 is CASSARRDGRGLPTDTQYF. The CDR3 DNA reads as TGTGCCAGCAGCGCCCGGCGGGACGGAAGGGGGCTCCCCACAGATACGCAGTATTTT.

Details on this clone: In the same sample, other DNA sequences code for this CDR3. The J gene is TRBJ2-5, the V gene TRBV5-4; D is ambiguous. This CDR3 is built from 13 residues. CDR1 is SGHNT, CDR2 YYREEE, per germline (reference sequence). V was clipped by 4 bases and J by 4 bases, with 11 bases between them. The CDR3 reads CASSPGGRETQYF. The CDR3 DNA sequence: TGTGCCAGCAGCCCGGGCGGACGAGAGACCCAGTACTTC.

This clone was detected only once. The rearrangement links TRBV11-3 to TRBJ2-1; 15 nucleotides match TRBD2. V dropped 5 bases and J dropped 4; count of bases not matched to a gene: 3. The CDR3 extends over 16 amino acids. The germline gives CDR1 SGHNT, CDR2 YENEEA. CDR3 loop: CASSRTSGGEYNEQFF. In nucleotides, the CDR3 is TGTGCCAGCAGCCGGACTAGCGGGGGGGAGTACAATGAGCAGTTCTTC.

The V call is TRBV13, the J call TRBJ2-5; 10 positions agree with TRBD2. V was clipped by 1 base and J by 1 base; unmatched bases: 6. The CDR3 totals 17 residues. Germline CDR1 PRHDT, CDR2 FYEKMQ (reference sequence). The CDR3 coding sequence is TGTGCCAGCAGCTTAGCGGCTAGCGGGAGTTTCCAAGAGACCCAGTACTTC. Translated, it gives CASSLAASGSFQETQYF.

This chain joins TRBV5-6 and TRBJ1-6, with a weak D call TRBD1 (6 bases). This CDR3 region has 18 residues. The germline V and J ends were trimmed by 0 bases and 7 bases, with 20 bases remaining between them. Germline lookup yields CDR1 SGHDT and CDR2 YYEEEE. The CDR3 coding sequence is TGTGCCAGCAGCTTGGGCGGCTGGGGACACACCGAAAATTCACCCCTCCACTTT. It translates to CASSLGGWGHTENSPLHF.

The J gene is TRBJ1-5, the V gene TRBV19; D is uncertain. Germline V lookup: CDR1 LNHDA, CDR2 SQIVND (reference sequence). V lost 5 bases and J lost 3, with 11 bases in between. The length of the CDR3 is 14 residues. This CDR3 is CASSPGLVNQPQHF. Here the CDR3 DNA reads TGTGCCAGTAGTCCCGGACTTGTCAATCAGCCCCAGCATTTT.

The chain carries TRBV18 and TRBJ1-2, with D possibly being TRBD1 (6 bases). The germline V gene encodes CDR1 KGHSH and CDR2 LQKENI. This CDR3 spans 14 amino acids. V lost 1 base and J lost 8, with 14 bases in between. DNA for the CDR3: TGTGCCAGCTCACCACAAGGACAGTCTATGGGCTACACCTTC. This gives the protein CASSPQGQSMGYTF.

The chain employs TRBV11-2 and TRBJ2-1; 9 nucleotides agree with TRBD2. The germline V gene encodes CDR1 SGHAT and CDR2 FQNNGV. This CDR3 has 16 residues. With 4 bases clipped from V and 5 bases from J, the junction kept 9 bases outside the gene matches. The CDR3 DNA reads as TGTGCCAGCAGCTGGGGACTAGCCCCACTTAACAATGAGCAGTTCTTC. This sequence encodes CASSWGLAPLNNEQFF.

V gene TRBV9 combines with J gene TRBJ1-1; 9 positions match TRBD1. The CDR3 covers 15 residues. Germline V CDR1 and CDR2: SGDLS, YYNGEE. Trimming at V came to 0 bases and at J to 7 bases, leaving 7 bases not matched to a gene. CDR3 DNA: TGTGCCAGCAGCGTAGAGACAGGGGGTAAGATTGAAGCTTTCTTT. This translates into CASSVETGGKIEAFF.

V gene TRBV19 combines with J gene TRBJ2-7; 10 nucleotides agree with TRBD2. This CDR3 region has 15 residues. Germline CDR1 LNHDA, CDR2 SQIVND (reference sequence). J lost 1 base, V lost 6 bases, and 6 bases had no gene match. The CDR3 region is CASSSGRALSYEQYF. In nucleotides, the CDR3 is TGTGCCAGTAGCAGCGGGAGGGCCCTTTCCTACGAGCAGTACTTC.

The V gene is TRBV11-2, the J gene TRBJ2-7, with D possibly matching TRBD2 (5 bases). Germline V gives CDR1 SGHAT, CDR2 FQNNGV. V was trimmed by 5 bases and J by 3 bases, leaving 17 bases between them. This CDR3 spans 15 amino acids. DNA of the CDR3: TGTGCCAGCAGCCTAAGTTCTCGGGAAAACTACGAGCAGTACTTC. It yields the protein CASSLSSRENYEQYF.

The chain employs TRBV28 and TRBJ2-1, with 7 bases fitting TRBD1. The V segment lost 7 bases and the J segment 10 bases; nucleotides outside the gene matches: 13. The germline V gene has CDR1 MDHEN and CDR2 SYDVKM. CDR3 length equals 14 residues. CDR3 protein: CASTPLTGPREQFF. In nucleotides, the CDR3 is TGTGCCAGCACCCCCCTGACAGGGCCTCGGGAGCAGTTCTTC.

Regarding this clone: This sample includes further DNA sequences coding for the same CDR3. The chain links TRBV4-3 to TRBJ1-1; D remains ambiguous. Germline V gene data show CDR1 as LGHNA and CDR2 as YSLEER. The length of the CDR3 is 14 residues. V lost 2 bases and J lost 1, with 8 bases in between. This chain's CDR3 is CASSQRTANTEAFF. The DNA of the CDR3 is TGCGCCAGCAGCCAACGTACGGCGAACACTGAAGCTTTCTTT.

This clone was recorded once. V and J are TRBV12-5 and TRBJ2-3; 7 bases map to TRBD2. CDR1 is LGHNT and CDR2 is FRNRAP in the germline V gene. V lost 3 bases, J lost 0 bases, and 15 bases stayed unmatched. The CDR3 covers 19 residues. As DNA, the CDR3 is TGTGCTAGTGGTTTCTCCCCGGCAGCGGGGATTGCTAGCACAGATACGCAGTATTTT. Its translation is CASGFSPAAGIASTDTQYF.